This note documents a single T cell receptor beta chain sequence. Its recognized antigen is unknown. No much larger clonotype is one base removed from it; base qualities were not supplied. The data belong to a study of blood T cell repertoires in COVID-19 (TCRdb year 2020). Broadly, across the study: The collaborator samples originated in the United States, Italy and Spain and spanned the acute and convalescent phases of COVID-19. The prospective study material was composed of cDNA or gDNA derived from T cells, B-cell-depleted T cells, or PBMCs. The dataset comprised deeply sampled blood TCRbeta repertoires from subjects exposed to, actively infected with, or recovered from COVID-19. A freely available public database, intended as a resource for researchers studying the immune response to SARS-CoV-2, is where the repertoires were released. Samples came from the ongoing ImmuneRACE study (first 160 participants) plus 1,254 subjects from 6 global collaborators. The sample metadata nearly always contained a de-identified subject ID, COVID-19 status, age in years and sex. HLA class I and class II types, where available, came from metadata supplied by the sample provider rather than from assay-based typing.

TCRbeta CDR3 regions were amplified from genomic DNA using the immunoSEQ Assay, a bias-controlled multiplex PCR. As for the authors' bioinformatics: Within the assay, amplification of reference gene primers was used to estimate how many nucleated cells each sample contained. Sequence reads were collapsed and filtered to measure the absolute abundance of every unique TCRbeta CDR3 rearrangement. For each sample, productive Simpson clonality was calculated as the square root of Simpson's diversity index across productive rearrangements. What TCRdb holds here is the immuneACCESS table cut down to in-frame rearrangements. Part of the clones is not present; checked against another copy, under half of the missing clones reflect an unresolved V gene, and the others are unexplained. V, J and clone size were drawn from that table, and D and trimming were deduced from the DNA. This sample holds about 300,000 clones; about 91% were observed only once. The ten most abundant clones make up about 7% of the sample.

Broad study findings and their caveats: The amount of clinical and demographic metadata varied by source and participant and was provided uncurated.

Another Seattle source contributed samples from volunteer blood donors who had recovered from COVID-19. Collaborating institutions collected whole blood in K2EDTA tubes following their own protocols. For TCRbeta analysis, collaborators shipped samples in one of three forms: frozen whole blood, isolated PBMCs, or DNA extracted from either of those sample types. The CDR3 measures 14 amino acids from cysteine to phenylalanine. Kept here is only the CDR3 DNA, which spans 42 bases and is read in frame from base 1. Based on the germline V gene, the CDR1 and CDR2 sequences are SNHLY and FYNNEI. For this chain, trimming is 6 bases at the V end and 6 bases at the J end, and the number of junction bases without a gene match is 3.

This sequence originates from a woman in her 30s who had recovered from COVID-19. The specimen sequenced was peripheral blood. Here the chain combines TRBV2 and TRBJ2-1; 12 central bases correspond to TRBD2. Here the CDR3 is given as CASRETSGGNEQFF. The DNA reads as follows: TGTGCCAGCAGAGAGACTAGCGGGGGCAATGAGCAGTTCTTC.